Described below is a single T cell receptor (beta chain) sequence and its context. Its antigen is not known. Subsets obtained from CD4+ cells comprised CD45RA+ naive and CD45RA-negative memory cells. The data stem from a study of shared clonotypes between healthy human individuals. TCRdb's table, derived via immunoSEQ multiplex PCR, lists solely in-frame clones and lacks some. This table has about 2.4 million clones, over 85% appearing once. Study-level results: Non-shared clonotypes had lower generation probabilities than clonotypes shared by all four sorted-subset donors. Estimated richness values were generally larger in naive subsets than in memory subsets.

The sequencing sample was made of naive CD4+ T cells from PBMCs. Specified subset: CD45RA+ positively selected. This clonotype was sampled from a young man in good health. Some clones in this sample may be carry-over from other donors' samples.

The CDR3 DNA follows: TGCGCCAGCAGCCGGGAGGACAGGCAGCTTGGCTACACCTTC. This translates into CASSREDRQLGYTF. The chain links TRBV4-1 to TRBJ1-2; the match to TRBD1 covers 7 bases. Germline assignment: CDR1 MGHRA and CDR2 YSYEKL. With V trimmed by 4 bases and J by 7 bases, 9 bases remained unmatched. The CDR3 has 14 residues.